This T cell receptor (beta chain) was identified in a study of read filtering for tumor transcriptome and immune sequencing. Study overall: Whole-transcriptome libraries were prepared after DNase treatment.

At least ten counts were recorded for this clonotype. Every patient had bone marrow sampled while the disease was active. The library was built from about 400 ng RNA with molecular barcoded adaptors for alpha/delta and beta/gamma chains. TCRdb called the reads again in MiXCR, with one record for every CDR3 protein. The sample includes roughly 60,000 distinct CDR3 sequences, about 20% of them seen just once. The sequencing sample was made of a population of CD138-negative cells sorted from bone marrow. The receptor was isolated from a donor aged 40 or older with multiple myeloma.

The CDR3 DNA sequence: TGTGCCAGCAGCCCAGAAACGCGGGGGGAGCAGTACTTC. Its translation: CASSPETRGEQYF. This sequence joins TRBV5-8 and TRBJ2-7, with 7 bases that match TRBD2. Germline CDR1 and CDR2: SGHTS and YDEGEE. With V trimmed by 4 bases and J by 7 bases, 8 bases remained unmatched. This CDR3 comprises 13 residues.